These 21 T cell receptor beta chains were all obtained from the same sample, sequenced in a study of control samples from healthy donors and cancer patients. Data came from immunoSEQ multiplex PCR; TCRdb stores just in-frame clones and leaves some out. The table lists roughly 100,000 clones, roughly nine tenths of them singletons. Sequencing was performed on blood. All receptors come from a young woman in good health.

V usage is TRBV11-2 and J usage is TRBJ2-1; 12 bases are a match to TRBD2. Germline CDR1 reads SGHAT; CDR2 reads FQNNGV. The CDR3 has 15 residues. The V gene end was trimmed by 4 bases and the J gene end by 6 bases; junction bases not matched to a gene: 4. DNA of the CDR3: TGTGCCAGCAGCTCAACTAGCGGGGGGTTCAATGAGCAGTTCTTC. Translating it yields CASSSTSGGFNEQFF.

The V gene is TRBV28, the J gene TRBJ1-5, with D possibly being TRBD1 (6 bases). The CDR3 consists of 15 residues. Germline V lookup: CDR1 MDHEN, CDR2 SYDVKM. The V gene lost 5 bases and the J gene lost 3 bases, with 14 bases spanning the gap. The CDR3 region is CASSTPDSINQPQHF. CDR3 bases: TGTGCCAGCAGTACTCCGGACAGTATCAATCAGCCCCAGCATTTT.

The chain uses TRBV11-3 and TRBJ1-3; no firm D call. Trimming shortened V by 3 bases and J by 0 bases, and 6 bases separated the two germline ends. This CDR3 spans 14 amino acids. The germline CDR1 and CDR2 sequences are SGHNT and YENEEA. CDR3 protein: CASSFRVSGNTIYF. CDR3 DNA: TGTGCCAGCAGCTTTCGGGTCTCTGGAAACACCATATATTTT.

The chain uses TRBV19 and TRBJ1-1, with D perhaps matching TRBD1 (5 bases). Trimming took off 2 bases at V and 0 bases at J, with 13 bases between the two ends. This CDR3 contains 16 residues. Germline lookup yields CDR1 LNHDA and CDR2 SQIVND (reference sequence). The CDR3 DNA follows: TGTGCCAGTAGTATATCTACGGGACGGCTGAACACTGAAGCTTTCTTT. As protein: CASSISTGRLNTEAFF.

V gene TRBV6-5 combines with J gene TRBJ1-6; D gene ambiguous. CDR3 length equals 12 residues. Trimming took off 10 bases at V and 7 bases at J, with 11 bases between the two ends. From germline, CDR1 is MNHEY and CDR2 SVGAGI. CDR3 bases: TGTGCCACCAAGATGACGAATTCACCCCTCCACTTT. Amino acids: CATKMTNSPLHF.

This clone came up once. The genes are TRBV13 and TRBJ2-5, with a tentative D call TRBD2 (5 bases). Per germline, CDR1 PRHDT and CDR2 FYEKMQ (reference sequence). The CDR3 is made up of 16 amino acids. The V and J ends lost 4 bases and 2 bases respectively, with 17 bases between them. The CDR3 DNA reads TGTGCCAGCAGCTATGCCGGACTTCCACTTCAAGAGACCCAGTACTTC. This gives the protein CASSYAGLPLQETQYF. The entire variable domain, with the rest obtained from reference TRBV13 and TRBJ2-5, is as follows: AAGVIQSPRHLIKEKRETATLKCYPIPRHDTVYWYQQGPGQDPQFLISFYEKMQSDKGSIPDRFSAQQFSDYHSELNMSSLELGDSALYFCASSYAGLPLQETQYFGPGTRLLVL.

The genes are TRBV13 and TRBJ1-1; 7 nucleotides align to TRBD1. J was trimmed by 6 bases and V by 2 bases; bases with no gene match: 6. The CDR3 is made up of 14 amino acids. The germline V gene has CDR1 PRHDT and CDR2 FYEKMQ (reference sequence). The CDR3, as DNA: TGTGCCAGCAGCTTAAGGGGGCCTGATTCTGAAGCTTTCTTT. It codes for CASSLRGPDSEAFF.

The genes are TRBV6-5 and TRBJ1-1; D unresolved. The ends were cut back, 6 bases at V and 1 base at J, with 12 bases in the middle. The CDR3 length is 14 residues. Germline assignment: CDR1 MNHEY and CDR2 SVGAGI. This CDR3 is CASSPNWGNTEAFF. Here the CDR3 DNA reads TGTGCCAGCAGCCCAAACTGGGGGAACACTGAAGCTTTCTTT.

The V call is TRBV19, the J call TRBJ1-2; tentative D call: TRBD1 (6 bases). Germline V gene sequence: CDR1 LNHDA, CDR2 SQIVND (reference sequence). The CDR3 length is 15 residues. Trimming took off 9 bases at V and 1 base at J, with 18 bases between the two ends. Written as DNA, the CDR3 is TGTGCCAGCGGGTCAACCGGGACATATAACTATGGCTACACCTTC. Encoded protein: CASGSTGTYNYGYTF.

This chain connects TRBV6-5 to TRBJ1-4; D gene ambiguous. Germline assignment: CDR1 MNHEY and CDR2 SVGAGI. This CDR3 spans 13 amino acids. The germline V and J ends were trimmed by 5 bases and 7 bases, with 11 bases remaining between them. Here the CDR3 DNA reads TGTGCCAGCAGTCACCGGGAGCGTGAAAAACTGTTTTTT. Amino acids: CASSHREREKLFF.

This chain joins TRBV6-6 and TRBJ2-7; a possible D gene is TRBD1 (5 bases). Germline CDR1 and CDR2: MNHNY and SVGAGI (reference sequence). V dropped 6 bases and J dropped 0 bases, with 12 bases sitting between them. The CDR3 is 14 amino acids. In nucleotides, the CDR3 is TGTGCCAGCAGGCGACGACAGAGCTCCTACGAGCAGTACTTC. Translating gives CASRRRQSSYEQYF.

The V call is TRBV29-1, the J call TRBJ2-3; 7 bases map to TRBD2. This CDR3 is built from 15 residues. Germline V gene sequence: CDR1 SQVTM, CDR2 ANQGSEA. V was pared by 5 bases and J by 3 bases, with 11 bases of the junction left unmatched. CDR3 nucleotide sequence: TGCAGCGTTCTGGGGAGACTAGCAGTAACAGATACGCAGTATTTT. Amino acids: CSVLGRLAVTDTQYF.

The chain has TRBV6-2 or TRBV6-3 and TRBJ2-7; D is unresolved. The CDR3 extends over 13 amino acids. Trimming removed 2 bases from V and 3 bases from J, with 8 bases in between. Germline lookup yields CDR1 MNHEY and CDR2 SVGEGT. DNA for the CDR3: TGTGCCAGCAGTTACAGGGTACGCTACGAGCAGTACTTC. Protein: CASSYRVRYEQYF.

V gene TRBV19 combines with J gene TRBJ1-5; D uncertain. The germline V gene has CDR1 LNHDA and CDR2 SQIVND (reference sequence). The CDR3 spans 16 residues. V dropped 3 bases and J dropped 0 bases, with 12 bases sitting between them. The CDR3 DNA reads as TGTGCCAGTAGTATCCTTGAGGAGTATAGCAATCAGCCCCAGCATTTT. This encodes CASSILEEYSNQPQHF. The full variable domain, rest sourced from reference TRBV19 and TRBJ1-5, is DGGITQSPKYLFRKEGQNVTLSCEQNLNHDAMYWYRQDPGQGLRLIYYSQIVNDFQKGDIAEGYSVSREKKESFPLTVTSAQKNPTAFYLCASSILEEYSNQPQHFGDGTRLSIL.

The V gene is TRBV25-1, the J gene TRBJ1-6; D gene ambiguous. Trimming pared 4 bases from V and 9 bases from J, leaving 13 bases between. Germline CDR1 is MGHDK and CDR2 is SYGVNS. This CDR3 comprises 14 residues. CDR3 sequence reads: CASSVGPERSPLHF. CDR3 nucleotide sequence: TGTGCCAGCAGTGTCGGGCCTGAGCGTTCACCCCTCCACTTT.

The rearrangement links TRBV6-6 to TRBJ2-5; 15 bases align to TRBD2. Germline CDR1 is MNHNY and CDR2 is SVGAGI (reference sequence). The CDR3 is made up of 20 amino acids. Trimming at V came to 5 bases and at J to 3 bases, leaving 16 bases not matched to a gene. The chain's CDR3 is CASSPHRGTSGGRGKETQYF. The CDR3 bases are TGTGCCAGCAGTCCCCATCGCGGGACTAGCGGGGGGCGTGGAAAAGAGACCCAGTACTTC.

The chain couples TRBV5-1 to TRBJ1-6, with 7 bases lining up with TRBD1. The CDR3 covers 15 residues. Trimming removed 4 bases from V and 8 bases from J; junction bases left unmatched: 9. CDR1 and CDR2 (germline): SGHRS, YFSETQ. CDR3 coding DNA: TGCGCCAGCAGCCTAGGGACAGTTGGGGATTCACCCCTCCACTTT. As protein: CASSLGTVGDSPLHF.

Points on this clone: The same CDR3 is also encoded by other DNA sequences in this sample. The chain has TRBV7-9 and TRBJ2-1; D remains unclear. Germline values: CDR1 SEHNR, CDR2 FQNEAQ (reference sequence). This CDR3 has 14 residues. The ends were cut back, 9 bases at V and 0 bases at J, with 12 bases in the middle. CDR3 sequence reads: CASSLDSSYNEQFF. In DNA, the CDR3 is TGTGCCAGTTCACTGGATAGCTCCTACAATGAGCAGTTCTTC.

This chain connects TRBV5-4 to TRBJ1-2; D ambiguous. The V and J ends lost 1 base and 8 bases respectively, with 18 bases between them. Germline assignment: CDR1 SGHNT and CDR2 YYREEE (reference sequence). The CDR3 consists of 15 residues. DNA for the CDR3: TGTGCCAGCAGCTTGAGAATTACCAATCAGTTAGGCTACACCTTC. Translation: CASSLRITNQLGYTF.

This chain uses TRBV30 with TRBJ1-3, with D unclear. V shed 0 bases and J shed 4 bases, with 16 bases lying between them. Germline-derived CDR1 and CDR2 are GTSNPN and SVGIG (reference sequence). The CDR3 contains 16 residues. The CDR3 region has the DNA TGTGCCTGGAGTGTAGGGCACACCGGCGCCGGAAACACCATATATTTT. Its translation is CAWSVGHTGAGNTIYF.

This clone was detected once. The V and J genes are TRBV4-1 and TRBJ1-6; D is perhaps TRBD1 (6 bases). The V end lost 4 bases, the J end lost 6 bases, and 13 bases lay between the germline ends. In germline, CDR1 is MGHRA, CDR2 YSYEKL. This CDR3 comprises 15 residues. CDR3 amino acids: CASSLQGNSNSPLHF. CDR3 bases: TGCGCCAGCAGCCTACAGGGTAATAGTAATTCACCCCTCCACTTT.